Listed here are 29 T cell receptor delta chains from one sample, sequenced in a study of γδ T cells in repeated Plasmodium falciparum infection. TCRdb ran CATT on the multiplex PCR reads. The data hold about 50,000 delta-chain clones, with 1.9% observed a single time. Bulk repertoires came from Vgamma9/Vdelta2+ or Vdelta2-negative gammadelta T cells flow-sorted from PBMC. The sequenced sample consisted of gamma-delta T cells from blood. The receptor source for this set is a pool of human donors (malaria-infected and uninfected, not separated).

This clone occurred a few times. Only one base separates this from a far larger clonotype, so it likely reflects a read error. The same CDR3 also results from other DNA sequences found in this sample. The chain links TRDV1 to TRDJ1; 7 nucleotides agree with TRDD3. TCRdb lists no J gene, so it was determined here by aligning the DNA to germline. The CDR3 is made up of 22 amino acids. Per the germline V gene, CDR1 is TSWWSYY and CDR2 is QGS. The CDR3 DNA follows: TGTGCTCTTGGGGAACCGCCTTCTGCGTACTGGGGACCTTATCTGAACACCGACAAACTCATCTTT. Translated, it gives CALGEPPSAYWGPYLNTDKLIF.

Of note for this clone: This sequence is one base from a far larger clone and is likely a read error. Other DNA sequences in the same sample also yield this CDR3. The genes are TRDV3 and TRDJ1; 8 bases fit TRDD3. TCRdb records no J gene; here it was assigned by comparing the DNA to germline. CDR1 and CDR2 (germline): TVYSNPD, GDNSRS (reference sequence). The CDR3 has 20 amino acids. The V and J ends lost 0 bases and 0 bases, in that order; junction bases with no gene match: 21. The CDR3 sequence is CAFSPPTLTGGRPYTDKLIF. The CDR3 coding sequence is TGTGCCTTTAGTCCTCCTACCTTGACTGGGGGTAGACCATACACCGATAAACTCATCTTT.

This clone was detected ten times or more. TCRdb's protein, taken from a much larger clone, differs from this DNA's translation at residue 6, likely owing to a read error; the protein displayed comes from the DNA. V gene TRDV3 combines with J gene TRDJ1; tentative D call: TRDD3 (5 bases). The CDR3 sequence is 16 residues long. V was clipped by 2 bases and J by 0 bases, with 19 bases between them. From germline, CDR1 is TVYSNPD and CDR2 GDNSRS (reference sequence). The CDR3: CAFDYRGPAYTDKLIF. CDR3 DNA: TGTGCCTTTGATTACCGGGGGCCAGCGTACACCGATAAACTCATCTTT.

This clone was observed at least ten times. J is TRDJ1 and V is TRDV1; 11 bases are a match to TRDD3. This CDR3 comprises 19 residues. Trimming cost V 5 bases and J 8 bases; bases outside gene matches: 22. Looked up from germline, CDR1 is TSWWSYY and CDR2 is QGS. CDR3 region: CALGPPPSIVLGDSKKLIF. In nucleotides, the CDR3 is TGTGCTCTTGGGCCACCTCCTTCCATTGTACTGGGGGATAGTAAAAAACTCATCTTT.

This clone was counted many times. This chain links TRDV1 with TRDJ1, with 9 positions matching TRDD3. Here the J gene was assigned by germline matching of the DNA, as TCRdb has none. This CDR3 comprises 24 residues. Germline V lookup: CDR1 TSWWSYY, CDR2 QGS. V lost 4 bases and J lost 0; bases outside the gene matches: 30. For the CDR3, the DNA is TGTGCTCTTGGGGCCCCAGCCATTTTCCTACGTCCTGGTACTGGGGGAACGTACACCGATAAACTCATCTTT. Its translation: CALGAPAIFLRPGTGGTYTDKLIF.

This clone was picked up many times. This sequence joins TRDV1 and TRDJ1, with D possibly matching TRDD3 (8 bases). V shed 1 base and J shed 0 bases, with 30 bases lying between them. The CDR3 has 22 amino acids. Looked up from germline, CDR1 is TSWWSYY and CDR2 is QGS. CDR3 nucleotide sequence: TGTGCTCTTGGGGAACCCTATTCCTACTTTCCGTGGTGGGGGATCCACACCGATAAACTCATCTTT. This encodes CALGEPYSYFPWWGIHTDKLIF.

About this clone: Since a far larger clone is one base different, this is likely a read error. The same CDR3 is also encoded by other DNA sequences in this sample. This chain connects TRDV3 to TRDJ1; 13 nucleotides match TRDD3. The J gene, absent from TCRdb, was called here by matching the DNA to germline. This CDR3 contains 23 residues. Germline V lookup: CDR1 TVYSNPD, CDR2 GDNSRS (reference sequence). After removal of 1 base from V and 2 bases from J, the junction contained 28 bases not matched to a gene. In DNA, the CDR3 is TGTGCCTTTACCGGGGAGCCTCCTCCCGCTTACTGGGGGATACGCTTTCTAACCGATAAACTCATCTTT. The encoded protein is CAFTGEPPPAYWGIRFLTDKLIF. Based on the CDR3 plus reference TRDV3 and TRDJ1, the full variable domain is CDKVTQSSPDQTVASGSEVVLLCTYDTVYSNPDLFWYRIRPDYSFQFVFYGDNSRSEGADFTQGRFSVKHILTQKAFHLVISPVRTEDSATYYCAFTGEPPPAYWGIRFLTDKLIFGKGTRVTVEP.

This clone was seen repeatedly, ten times or more. A read error likely explains why the TCRdb protein, taken from a much larger clone, differs from this DNA's translation at residue 4; the protein shown is translated from the DNA. CDR3 DNA sequence: TGTGCCTTCGTGAACGGGATTAATATGTTGACAGCACAACTCTTCTTT. Amino acid sequence: CAFVNGINMLTAQLFF. The rearrangement joins TRDV3 to TRDJ2, with a possible D match to TRDD3 (5 bases). The V gene's germline CDR1 is TVYSNPD and CDR2 GDNSRS (reference sequence). This CDR3 spans 16 amino acids. V lost 3 bases and J lost 2, with 19 bases in between. The entire variable domain, with the rest obtained from reference TRDV3 and TRDJ2, is as follows: CDKVTQSSPDQTVASGSEVVLLCTYDTVYSNPDLFWYRIRPDYSFQFVFYGDNSRSEGADFTQGRFSVKHILTQKAFHLVISPVRTEDSATYYCAFVNGINMLTAQLFFGKGTQLIVEP.

As regards this clone: TCRdb records a much larger clone's protein for this DNA, with a difference at residue 17 that likely arises from a read error; the protein given is the translation of the DNA. This rearrangement joins TRDV1 to TRDJ1; 8 bases map to TRDD3. Here the J gene came from matching the DNA to germline, since TCRdb omits it. Germline CDR1 is TSWWSYY and CDR2 is QGS. The CDR3 has 20 amino acids. Here the CDR3 reads CALGGILLPGYASYTDELIF. The CDR3 DNA follows: TGTGCTCTTGGGGGGATTCTCCTCCCGGGATACGCCTCCTACACCGATGAACTCATCTTT.

As for this clone: A far larger clone is a single base away, which makes a read error likely. Additional DNA sequences in this sample encode the identical CDR3. The chain links TRDV2 to TRDJ1; 13 bases align to TRDD3. The J gene, not given by TCRdb, was assigned here from a germline match of the nucleotide sequence. The CDR3 runs to 20 residues. In germline, CDR1 is GEAIGNYY, CDR2 EKD. The V segment lost 1 base and the J segment 0 bases; nucleotides outside the gene matches: 13. CDR3 in amino acids: CACDTLQLGDTDSYTDKLIF. The CDR3 DNA is TGTGCCTGTGACACACTCCAACTGGGGGATACGGATTCGTACACCGATAAACTCATCTTT.

This clone has at least ten counts. The TCRdb protein comes from a much larger clone and disagrees with this DNA's translation at residue 11, likely due to a read error; the protein given here is derived from the DNA. The chain links TRDV2 to TRDJ1; TRDD3 agrees at 9 bases. Germline matching of the DNA provided the J gene here, since TCRdb leaves it blank. J lost 4 bases, V lost 0 bases, and 20 bases had no gene match. Germline CDR1 is GEAIGNYY and CDR2 is EKD. This CDR3 is built from 20 residues. This CDR3 is CACDTGTTLRRGIHSDKLIF. The CDR3, as DNA: TGTGCCTGTGACACCGGCACCACTCTTAGGCGGGGGATACATAGCGATAAACTCATCTTT.

This clone turned up a few times. TCRdb attributes to this sequence the protein of a much larger clone, which differs from the DNA translation at residue 16; a read error is likely, and the protein displayed is translated from the DNA. The J gene is TRDJ1, the V gene TRDV1, with 9 bases identical to TRDD2. The J gene is not listed in TCRdb, so it was assigned here from a DNA match to germline. The CDR3 length is 22 residues. The germline V gene has CDR1 TSWWSYY and CDR2 QGS. J was trimmed by 2 bases and V by 0 bases; bases with no gene match: 22. CDR3 sequence (DNA): TGTGCTCTTGGGGAACTGCATACCACCCGCCTTCCTACTTTCAGTTCTACCGATAAACTCATCTTT. It codes for CALGELHTTRLPTFSSTDKLIF.

Remarks on this clone: A far larger clone is just one base off, so this is likely a read error. The same CDR3 is also encoded by other DNA sequences in this sample. The chain carries TRDV1 and TRDJ1; D may be TRDD3 (7 bases). As TCRdb names no J gene, one was assigned here on the basis of a DNA match to germline. Germline values: CDR1 TSWWSYY, CDR2 QGS. Trimming stripped 5 bases from V and 5 bases from J, with 39 bases between. The CDR3 spans 22 residues. The CDR3 bases are TGTGCTCTTGGGCCCGCCCTCTTCCTCGGACTACTGGGGACGCCGGGGGGGGATAAACTCATCTTT. The encoded protein is CALGPALFLGLLGTPGGDKLIF.

A few counts support this clone. Being one base from a much bigger clone, this may be a read error. The CDR3 region is CALGNRPSVGYWGIWSDTDKLIF. Here the CDR3 DNA reads TGTGCTCTTGGGAACCGCCCTTCTGTGGGGTACTGGGGGATATGGAGTGACACCGATAAACTCATCTTT. The J gene is TRDJ1, the V gene TRDV1; TRDD3 matches at 11 bases. The J gene is not listed in TCRdb, so it was assigned here from a DNA match to germline. Germline V lookup: CDR1 TSWWSYY, CDR2 QGS. After removal of 5 bases from V and 0 bases from J, the junction contained 26 bases not matched to a gene. The CDR3 loop spans 23 amino acids.

This clone has at least ten counts. A read error is the likely source, as a far larger clone sits one nucleotide away. Different DNA sequences within this sample yield the same CDR3. The chain recombines TRDV1 with TRDJ2, with a possible D match to TRDD3 (8 bases). CDR3 length: 23 residues. Trimming cost V 4 bases and J 3 bases, with 36 bases left between them. CDR1 TSWWSYY and CDR2 QGS come from the germline V gene. This chain's CDR3 is CALGAMAFLHFTGGPALTAQLFF. The DNA of the CDR3 is TGTGCTCTTGGGGCGATGGCCTTCCTCCATTTCACTGGGGGTCCCGCTCTGACAGCACAACTCTTCTTT.

This clone was seen just once. The chain links TRDV3 to TRDJ1, with 10 bases fitting TRDD3. Assignment of the J gene here rests on matching the DNA to germline, because TCRdb gives none. With 3 bases clipped from V and 2 bases from J, the junction kept 45 bases outside the gene matches. The germline CDR1 and CDR2 sequences are TVYSNPD and GDNSRS (reference sequence). CDR3 length: 27 residues. CDR3 sequence reads: CALITGLPRTGGFPFKWSNWWTDKLIF. CDR3 DNA: TGTGCCTTGATAACAGGCCTTCCCCGTACTGGGGGATTCCCGTTCAAATGGTCAAATTGGTGGACCGATAAACTCATCTTT.

Details on this clone: Since a far larger clone is one base different, this is likely a read error. The same CDR3 arises from other DNA sequences in this sample as well. The V gene call reads TRDV1; no J gene was called; the D segment call TRDD3 is taken from the table without a DNA check. This CDR3 has 20 residues. Germline V gene lookup returns CDR1 TSWWSYY and CDR2 QGS. CDR3 sequence reads: CALGELEPYWGIPRIDKLIF. The DNA of the CDR3 is TGTGCTCTTGGGGAACTAGAACCGTACTGGGGGATACCTCGTATCGATAAACTCATCTTC.

This clone occurred a few times. One base separates it from a far larger clone, so it is likely a read error. Distinct nucleotide sequences in the sample also encode this CDR3. This chain joins TRDV1 and TRDJ1, with 13 bases identical to TRDD3. The J gene is not listed in TCRdb, so it was assigned here from a DNA match to germline. The germline V gene encodes CDR1 TSWWSYY and CDR2 QGS. The CDR3 is made up of 21 amino acids. As DNA, the CDR3 is TGTGCTCTTGGGGAAGGTCAACTATCCGTACTGGGGGATACGTACACCGACAAACTCATCTTT. The encoded protein is CALGEGQLSVLGDTYTDKLIF.

This clone was seen more than once but under ten times. This sequence is one base from a far larger clone and is likely a read error. This same CDR3 is encoded by further DNA sequences in the sample. The V segment is TRDV1, and no J call was made. The CDR3 is made up of 13 amino acids. Germline V gene lookup returns CDR1 TSWWSYY and CDR2 QGS. DNA of the CDR3: TGTGCTCTTACTCTTTCCGACACCGATAAACTCATCTTC. The encoded protein is CALTLSDTDKLIF.

This clone was seen repeatedly, ten times or more. This DNA's translation and the protein TCRdb lists, from a much larger clone, do not match at residue 14, likely due to a read error; the protein shown is translated from the DNA. The chain couples TRDV3 to TRDJ1, with unresolved D. The germline V gene encodes CDR1 TVYSNPD and CDR2 GDNSRS (reference sequence). There are 19 residues in the CDR3. Trimming pared 3 bases from V and 4 bases from J, leaving 33 bases between. CDR3 DNA: TGTGCCTTCCCAAAATCGACGTACATTCGGCCCCGGAGAGACGATAAACTCATCTTT. Its translation is CAFPKSTYIRPRRDDKLIF. Supplemented by reference TRDV3 and TRDJ1, the full variable domain reads CDKVTQSSPDQTVASGSEVVLLCTYDTVYSNPDLFWYRIRPDYSFQFVFYGDNSRSEGADFTQGRFSVKHILTQKAFHLVISPVRTEDSATYYCAFPKSTYIRPRRDDKLIFGKGTRVTVEP.

Details on this clone: TCRdb's protein, taken from a much larger clone, differs from this DNA's translation at residue 21, likely owing to a read error; the protein displayed comes from the DNA. Here the V gene is TRDV1, but the J gene went uncalled; TRDD3 was called by the table and not checked on the DNA. The CDR3 extends over 22 amino acids. Germline V lookup: CDR1 TSWWSYY, CDR2 QGS. CDR3 sequence reads: CALGEPETGLWLGTLYTDKLTF. DNA for the CDR3: TGTGCTCTTGGGGAACCCGAGACGGGACTCTGGCTGGGGACCCTGTACACCGATAAACTCACCTTT.

To note about this clone: TCRdb lists the protein of a much larger clone for this DNA, which differs at residue 9, so this is likely a read error; the protein given here is translated from the DNA itself. The J gene is TRDJ1, the V gene TRDV1; D not resolved. TCRdb gives no J gene; it was assigned here by matching the DNA to germline. Looked up from germline, CDR1 is TSWWSYY and CDR2 is QGS. The CDR3 is made up of 15 amino acids. The V gene lost 4 bases and the J gene lost 0 bases, with 12 bases spanning the gap. CDR3 nucleotides: TGTGCTCTTGGGGGAAGGCTCCGCCACACCGATAAACTCATCTTT. This gives the protein CALGGRLRHTDKLIF.

This clone was found once. The chain has TRDV1 and TRDJ1; TRDD3 aligns across 9 bases. The J gene was not available in TCRdb and was assigned here by matching the DNA to germline segments. Germline V gene sequence: CDR1 TSWWSYY, CDR2 QGS. The CDR3 is made up of 21 amino acids. The trim removed 0 bases at V and 4 bases at J, leaving 21 bases unmatched. The CDR3 DNA reads as TGTGCTCTTGGGGAACTACCGTTCCCGTACTGGGGGACGGGCCGTGGCGATAAACTCATCTTT. Translating it yields CALGELPFPYWGTGRGDKLIF.

As regards this clone: Since a far larger clone is one base different, this is likely a read error. The same CDR3 is also encoded by other DNA sequences in this sample. The rearrangement uses TRDV1 and TRDJ1; 9 bases map to TRDD3. The V and J ends lost 2 bases and 0 bases, in that order; junction bases with no gene match: 25. The CDR3 loop spans 23 amino acids. The V gene's germline CDR1 is TSWWSYY and CDR2 QGS. CDR3 sequence (DNA): TGTGCTCTTGGGGAAGGTTCTTTCCCTTCGTTCGTGCTGGGGGATGGATACACCGATAAACTCATCTTT. Protein sequence: CALGEGSFPSFVLGDGYTDKLIF.

Ten or more counts support this clone. The protein in TCRdb stems from a much larger clone and differs at residue 7 from this DNA's translation, likely a read error; here the protein is translated from the DNA. The CDR3 sequence is CALPVPSHPSHRGKLIF. The CDR3 nucleotides are TGTGCCTTACCGGTTCCCTCCCACCCGTCCCATAGAGGTAAACTCATCTTT. The chain joins TRDV3 to TRDJ1; D unresolved. The germline V and J ends were trimmed by 3 bases and 7 bases, with 30 bases remaining between them. Germline V gives CDR1 TVYSNPD, CDR2 GDNSRS (reference sequence). The CDR3 contains 17 residues.

This clone was counted many times. The chain employs TRDV1 and TRDJ1; maybe TRDD2 (5 bases). Here the J gene came from matching the DNA to germline, since TCRdb omits it. The CDR3 totals 16 residues. Trimming stripped 4 bases from V and 7 bases from J, with 22 bases between. Germline CDR1 TSWWSYY, CDR2 QGS. The DNA for the CDR3 is TGTGCTCTTGGGGGGATCCTAAATTGGGAACCCGGTAAACTCATCTTT. The encoded protein is CALGGILNWEPGKLIF.

This clone came up a few times. A read error is likely here: a far larger clone is one base away. Other DNA variants within this sample encode the same CDR3. V and J are TRDV3 and TRDJ1; D possibly corresponds to TRDD3 (6 bases). The V end was cut by 2 bases, the J end by 3 bases, with 19 bases between. From germline, CDR1 is TVYSNPD and CDR2 GDNSRS (reference sequence). The CDR3 loop spans 15 amino acids. The CDR3 DNA reads TGTGCCTTTGGGTGCCCTCCGGCTGGGGCCGATAAACTCATCTTT. Protein product: CAFGCPPAGADKLIF.

In its sample, this clone was seen many times. The TCRdb protein comes from a much larger clone and disagrees with this DNA's translation at residue 12, likely due to a read error; the protein given here is derived from the DNA. The J gene went uncalled, whereas the V gene is TRDV3; the tabulated D call, TRDD2, remains unverified against the DNA. This CDR3 contains 13 residues. Per germline, CDR1 TVYSNPD and CDR2 GDNSRS (reference sequence). CDR3 region: CALPLVLTDKLTF. DNA for the CDR3: TGTGCCCTTCCTCTTGTTCTAACCGATAAACTCACCTTT.

This clone came up many times. This chain links TRDV1 with TRDJ1, with 7 nucleotides matching TRDD2. The J gene was missing in TCRdb and was found by matching the end of the DNA to germline. The junction had 29 bases not matched to a gene; V was cut back by 4 bases and J by 0 bases. The CDR3 extends over 23 amino acids. Germline V gene sequence: CDR1 TSWWSYY, CDR2 QGS. In DNA, the CDR3 is TGTGCTCTTGGGGGATTTCCTACACAGGGTAAAGGTCCCGGAATTATTCACACCGATAAACTCATCTTT. This codes for CALGGFPTQGKGPGIIHTDKLIF.